The present T cell receptor (beta chain) was sequenced within a study of cytomegalovirus exposure and HLA in healthy donors. Study conclusions and caveats: CMV serostatus was the sole immune exposure information available.

The CDR3 contains 17 residues. Germline V gene lookup returns CDR1 LGHNA and CDR2 YNFKEQ. Trimming left V 4 bases short and J 0 bases short, with 16 bases between. PCR involved 60 Vbeta and 13 Jbeta primers. Some clones are missing from TCRdb's copy, which holds only in-frame ones; the method was immunoSEQ multiplex PCR. The sample yields about 160,000 clones, more than 75% seen once. Donors had nominal health at sampling but likely had unrecorded immune exposures. In the case of this clone: Antigen: not known.

This receptor was obtained from a man younger than 35 in good health and CMV-seropositive. This chain joins TRBV4-2 and TRBJ2-1; the D gene is possibly TRBD1 (6 bases). The sample comprised PBMCs. CDR3 sequence (DNA): TGTGCCAGCAGCCCTAACAGGGCAAGGAGCTCCTACAATGAGCAGTTCTTC. It translates to CASSPNRARSSYNEQFF.